The TCR beta chain under discussion was sequenced for a study of monozygotic twins with inflammatory bowel disease. Overall study findings and caveats: IBD patients exhibited fewer clonotypes shared with other individuals than healthy twins, particularly with disease activity.

In regard to this clonotype: Its specificity is unknown.

The V gene's germline CDR1 is MGHDK and CDR2 SYGVNS. CDR3 size: 12 residues. Reprocessing the 5' RACE reads, TCRdb reports a single entry for every CDR3 protein and omits DNA. The table for this sample gives around 370,000 distinct CDR3 sequences. V gene TRBV25-1 combines with J gene TRBJ2-2. This TCR was sampled from a human donor with ulcerative colitis or Crohn's disease, or a healthy co-twin of an affected twin (not recorded which). The sequencing input was blood. CDR3: CASSDYQGELFF.